This T cell receptor (beta chain) was observed in a study of blood T cell repertoires in COVID-19. This CDR3 is built from 11 residues. The germline V and J ends were trimmed by 3 bases and 10 bases, with 9 bases remaining between them. Germline CDR1 SGHAT, CDR2 FQNNGV. The study recruited people aged 18 to 89 years across roughly 25 US areas. Categorization into cohorts depended on clinical history that participants reported. Per the original methods: Amplification from reference gene primers served as the basis for estimated nucleated cell counts. The protocol was immunoSEQ multiplex PCR, while the TCRdb copy is restricted to in-frame clones and leaves out a portion. V, J and clone size derive from that table, while D and trimming were established from the DNA sequence. The repertoire holds roughly 330,000 clones, with 80% to 90% as singletons.

This chain links TRBV11-2 with TRBJ1-1; no definite D call. This clonotype originated in a woman aged 25 to 39 who had recovered from COVID-19. Sequencing was carried out using PBMCs or T cells enriched from blood (not recorded which). The CDR3, as DNA: TGTGCCAGCAGCTTTGGAGGGAGAGCTTTCTTT. It is translated as CASSFGGRAFF.